This T cell receptor (beta chain) came from a study of early T cells in non-severe SARS-CoV-2 infection. As for the study in general: Chains were not paired, and sequencing was done on bulk RNA from unsorted whole blood. Study results and caveats: VDJdb matching, biased toward anti-spike CD8 responses, missed private and CD4 specificities.

In this sample, this clonotype turned up many times. No antigen is known for it. Trimming pared 3 bases from V and 1 base from J, leaving 6 bases between. This CDR3 is built from 13 residues. Germline V gives CDR1 ENHRY, CDR2 SYGVKD. Unique molecular identifiers were affixed to single, distinct cDNA molecules. Each CDR3 protein gets one entry after TCRdb re-called the 5' RACE reads with MiXCR. The sample lists about 62,000 distinct CDR3 sequences; approximately 10% were seen once. This sequence originates from an adult who was a healthcare worker with PCR-confirmed SARS-CoV-2 infection or an uninfected control (not recorded which). This chain connects TRBV10-3 to TRBJ1-1, with no clear D. The sequenced material came from whole blood. The CDR3 DNA is TGTGCCATCAGTGACAGAGAGAACACTGAAGCTTTCTTT. Translating it yields CAISDRENTEAFF.